The T cell receptor (beta chain) under discussion was sequenced for a study of cytomegalovirus exposure and HLA in healthy donors (dated by TCRdb to about 2017). For context, the study as a whole: An earlier analysis of roughly 570 of the donors reported about 280 Gb of sequence data and 100 million to 120 million unique TCR beta sequences obtained from some 200 million T cells. Around 300 gigabases of sequencing data and tens of millions of unique TCR sequences were included in an early release covering over 600 HLA-typed donors. Among the roughly 430 genotyped donors, approximately 81% belonged to the genetic ancestry cluster associated with self-reported Caucasian donors. The aim of the study was to test whether cataloging public T cell receptors could identify signatures of past pathogen exposure. The study used immunosequencing to profile the T cell repertoires of about 670 subjects and linked those repertoires to cytomegalovirus serostatus. A separate validation cohort of over a hundred different subjects was used in addition to the 666-subject first cohort. High-throughput TCR immunosequencing, statistical association of individual TCRs with disease status, and machine learning were combined to predict cytomegalovirus infection status. A later analysis re-examined previously published TCR beta repertoires from around 670 donors and added high-resolution HLA genotyping to investigate patterns of TCR occurrence. Rather than drawing on any new phenotypic data, the later analysis identified candidate immune exposures from TCR beta sequences and the way those sequences occurred across donors. An earlier analysis of 587 of the donors used high-throughput TCR beta sequencing to judge whether each TCR beta V gene segment behaved as functional or pseudogenic. Alongside the repertoire data, information on donor age, sex, ethnicity and CMV serostatus was compiled. A later genetic analysis took genome-wide SNP genotypes for about 55% of the 666 donors and used that subset as a discovery cohort. All discovery cohort repertoires had been generated using a single sequencing platform. HLA typing covered class I and class II loci at four-digit resolution. The number of donors typed differed by locus, with roughly 629-640 for A, B, C, DRB1 and DQB1, around 500 for DQA1, approximately 580 for DPA1, and 450 to 480 for DPB1. A few DR-DQ haplotypes were treated as single units for association and clustering because of strong linkage in the cohort. On average, 235,054 unique TCR beta nucleotide sequences were sequenced per donor among a few hundred genotyped donors of the cohort, with 15% to 20% of those sequences being non-productive. General conclusions and limits of the study: A cluster of highly shared sequence variants was judged likely to represent a technical artifact of the sequencing pipeline. A total of roughly 160 TCR beta chains were listed by the study as associated with cytomegalovirus. A later analysis associated 15,000 to 20,000 TCR beta sequences with specific HLA alleles at a false discovery rate of 0.05. In a later genetic analysis, a missense DCLRE1C variant was associated with V-gene and J-gene trimming of TCR beta chains, and the association was replicated in an independent cohort. In a later analysis, most CMV-associated TCR beta chains were found to appear HLA-restricted, with HLA associations seemingly driven largely by CMV exposure. In a later genetic analysis, fewer N-insertions in productive TCRs were reported among donors in an Asian-associated ancestry cluster than the roughly 670-donor mean. Across donors, most TCR sequences were observed very rarely, whereas some public TCRs were present in many individuals. This cohort had only TCR beta chains sequenced, and the lack of alpha or paired-chain data limited which features could be detected. Strong co-occurrence of HLA alleles, especially DR and DQ, made assigning TCR associations to individual alleles difficult. CMV serostatus was the only immune exposure information available for the cohort. It was suggested by the authors that the approach could potentially be generalized to other disease states and immunological phenotypes. A few of the identified cytomegalovirus-associated TCR beta chains were confirmed in vitro to be specific for cytomegalovirus antigens. A later analysis found that HLA-associated TCR beta chains were more clonally expanded and had lower generation probabilities than equally common non-associated chains. The classifier was reported to diagnose cytomegalovirus status with high specificity and sensitivity in both the original cohort and the validation cohort. Sequencing depth was assumed to be roughly uniform across donors in the presence/absence analyses, though that assumption may not hold. A later analysis reported that several top co-occurrence clusters appeared linked to parvovirus B19, influenza, CMV and Epstein-Barr virus. Correlated functional status among segregating V segments might reflect linkage disequilibrium, but an unknown experimental factor could not be ruled out. The 87-base-pair reads could not distinguish some IMGT-functional V segments, including TRBV6-2 and TRBV6-3, so those segments were excluded. A further reported finding was that TCR beta sequences accurately predicted the HLA-A and HLA-B alleles for most subjects in the first cohort. In a later analysis, TCR association rates were found to vary across HLA loci, with the most associated TCRs seen for DRB1 alleles and the fewest for HLA-C alleles. The earlier analysis of approximately 590 of the donors excluded approximately 15 rarely observed V segments, including chromosome 9 orphons, because counts were too low. Because some donors lacked HLA typing at each locus, the association tests relied only on the typed subset. Broadly in line with IMGT annotations, most TCR beta V segments showed up in productive rearrangements about 90% or about 30% of the time in an earlier analysis of 450 to 750 of the donors.

Library preparation employed the immunoSEQ multiplex PCR assay. For the multiplex PCR, a mixture combining 60 forward primers for TCR Vbeta segments and 13 reverse primers for TCR Jbeta segments was used. The CDR3 region of rearranged TCR beta genes was amplified from genomic DNA by a multiplex PCR assay. The amplified TCR beta libraries were sequenced on the Illumina HiSeq System as 87-base-pair reads. For the original study's pipeline: A later analysis counted tens of millions of unique TCR beta chains across the 670 or so repertoires, and around 9.9 million of these chains were shared by at least two donors. A nearest-neighbor algorithm error-corrected the raw reads and collapsed the reads into unique sequences, merging closely related sequences to remove PCR and sequencing errors. V, D and J gene segments were assigned by aligning CDR3 sequences to IMGT reference sequences. For a sequence to be retained, at least a six-nucleotide match to both a V gene segment and a J gene segment was required. A rearrangement was called productive if the CDR3 had no stop codons and remained in frame with V and J, and every other rearrangement was called non-productive. CDR3 was defined according to IMGT convention as the region running from the second conserved V-encoded cysteine to the conserved J-encoded phenylalanine. The earlier analysis of about 610 of the donors excluded sequences that lacked an unambiguous match to a single V gene segment. In an earlier analysis of around 590 of the donors, a V segment was called functional when productive rearrangements were above 56.7%, and segregating when the standard deviation between donors exceeded 5%. A statistical classification framework was built to diagnose cytomegalovirus status from the catalog of TCR beta chain sequences. In a later analysis, V and J genes were assigned by comparing TCR nucleotide sequences against IMGT/GENE-DB human TR gene sequences. In a later analysis, CDR3 sequences and most-parsimonious VDJ recombination scenarios were assigned using the TCRdist pipeline. In a later analysis, every TCR beta chain was defined by the combination of its CDR3 amino acid sequence and its V-gene family, and reads without a unique V-gene family were dropped. In a later analysis, 450 to 600 highly shared, low-generation-probability nucleotide sequences were removed to address suspected cross-contamination and a sequencing artifact. A later analysis calculated a clonal expansion index for each public chain from normalized within-repertoire ranks of inferred template counts. Generation probabilities in a later analysis came from a VDJ recombination model fitted to out-of-frame rearrangements, and those results were checked against IGoR. In a later analysis, TCR-TCR, TCR-HLA and TCR-CMV co-occurrence was scored with hypergeometric tests, and a repertoire-size bias correction was applied to TCR pairs. In a later analysis, false discovery rates were estimated by permuting HLA or CMV assignments 20 times. In a later analysis, co-occurring TCRs were grouped with DBSCAN, and TCRdist sequence similarity was added when clustering was performed within HLA-allele-positive subsets. For co-occurrence clustering, repertoires with fewer than 30,000 or more than 120,000 public chains were excluded, along with roughly five repertoires with anomalous nucleotide sharing. Not all clones reach the TCRdb copy of this immuneACCESS table, which keeps in-frame sequences only. Checked studies attribute under half of the gap to unresolved V genes and leave the rest unexplained. From that table come the V and J calls and clone size; the DNA was used to work out D and trimming. For this sample there are roughly 160,000 clones; over 75% appear just once. The ten largest clones capture about an eighth of the sample.

For this clone: It has no known antigen specificity. Qualities for individual bases were not recorded, and no much larger clone is one base off.

Looking up the germline V gene yields CDR1 MNHNS and CDR2 SASEGT. V lost 3 bases and J lost 1 base; the stretch between them is 11 bases long. The CDR3 starts with the cysteine, ends with the phenylalanine, and has 15 residues. Only CDR3 DNA remains: 45 bases, in frame from the first base. The cohort was made up of approximately 700 healthy bone marrow donors. Cohort members were all nominally healthy when sampled, although unrecorded immune exposures were likely present. The donor tested CMV seropositive, placing the donor among the 289 seropositive members of the cohort. Each donor provided a peripheral blood sample, and peripheral blood mononuclear cells were used for TCR beta sequencing. The Qiagen DNeasy Blood Extraction Kit was used to extract genomic DNA from the blood cell samples.

Sequenced sample: PBMCs. This sequence originates from a middle-aged man in good health and CMV-seropositive. The chain employs TRBV6-1 and TRBJ2-3; a tentative D match to TRBD2 spans 6 bases. The sequenced DNA is TGTGCCAGCAGTGACCCCGGGACTCGCACAGATACGCAGTATTTT. Its protein product is CASSDPGTRTDTQYF.